This T cell receptor (beta chain) emerged from a study of OX40 agonist ivuxolimab in advanced cancers. Describing the broader study: Ivuxolimab was a fully human IgG2 agonistic monoclonal antibody targeting the costimulatory receptor OX40 (CD134). Of the roughly 54 dose-escalation patients, hepatocellular carcinoma was present in around 19, melanoma in some 15, renal cell carcinoma in 9 and head and neck cancer in 9. Patients were allowed to have had prior anti-PD-1, anti-PD-L1 or anti-CTLA-4 therapy, and 40% to 45% of the dose-escalation patients had been treated with checkpoint inhibitors. Three dose-escalation patients achieved partial responses, one with hepatocellular carcinoma and two with cutaneous melanoma. The paper reports the monotherapy dose-escalation portion (N = 52 patients) of the phase I ivuxolimab trial. Intravenous ivuxolimab was administered to patients every 2 weeks at six dose levels: 0.01, 0.1, 0.3, 1.5, 3 and 10 mg/kg. The point of sequencing TCRbeta in the periphery was to test whether ivuxolimab changed TCR sequence diversity and drove clonal T-cell expansion. In the dose-escalation cohort, more than 80% of patients were male, and the mean age was around 65 years with a range of roughly 23 to 79. Overall study outcomes, separate from this receptor: After ivuxolimab, more expanded clones were found on average in CD8+ T cells than in CD4+ T cells. Low levels of normalized T-cell clonal expansion were also shown by some nonresponding patients. Which antigens the clonally expanded peripheral T cells were specific for was not determined. At doses from 0.1 to 3.0 mg/kg, clonal expansion was seen in both CD4+ and CD8+ blood T cells between baseline and week 6. In the 0.1-3.0 mg/kg groups, partial responders had among the lowest normalized peripheral clonal expansion, particularly in CD8+ T cells.

Comment on this clone: The clone's antigen remains unknown. No much larger clonotype is one base removed from it; base qualities were not supplied.

Genomic DNA was isolated from the sorted cells so that the TCRbeta CDR3 region could be sequenced. TCRbeta CDR3 regions were sequenced using the immunoSEQ Assay. Entries here come from immuneACCESS through TCRdb and include only in-frame sequences with V and J called. Some clones fail to appear in such tables; in the studies checked, an unresolved V gene covers under half of the shortfall, and the cause of the remainder is unknown. The table for this sample lists tens of thousands of clones; 85% of them were counted only once. Of the sample, about 44% falls within the top ten clones. A distance of 7 bases separates the germline ends of V and J, which lose 4 bases and 1 base respectively. From the cysteine up to the phenylalanine, the CDR3 has a length of 13 residues. Solely the CDR3 DNA is kept, with 39 bases framed from the first base. According to the germline V gene, CDR1 reads SGHTA and CDR2 reads FQGTGA.

Patients with a history of autoimmune disease or receiving systemic immunosuppression were excluded from the trial. Peripheral blood for TCR sequencing was collected from all dose cohorts at baseline, on cycle 4 day 1, and on cycle 7 day 1. Samples came from an open-label, multicenter, first-in-human phase I dose-escalation trial of ivuxolimab. Adults with locally advanced or metastatic melanoma, renal cell carcinoma, hepatocellular carcinoma or head and neck squamous cell carcinoma were enrolled in the trial. Before TCR sequencing, CD4+ T cells and CD8+ T cells from peripheral blood were sorted into separate populations.

The V and J genes are TRBV7-3 and TRBJ1-1, with no confidently assigned D gene. The sequence came from an adult with an advanced solid tumor such as melanoma, head and neck, liver or kidney cancer. The sample in question was CD4+ or CD8+ T cells sorted from blood, obtained in a trial of the OX40 agonist ivuxolimab. The nucleotide sequence is TGTGCCAGCAGCTACACGAAGAACACTGAAGCTTTCTTT. It encodes CASSYTKNTEAFF.